This T cell receptor beta chain was sequenced for a study of cytomegalovirus exposure and HLA in healthy donors. General study results and limits: In vitro assays verified that three CMV-associated chains recognized CMV antigens specifically. Among TCR beta chains, those listed as cytomegalovirus-associated numbered around 160.

A multiplex PCR was run with 60 Vbeta primers and 13 Jbeta primers. Under the authors' procedure: Approximately 78 million unique TCR beta chains, some 9.9 million of them shared, were counted by a later analysis. Libraries were prepared by immunoSEQ multiplex PCR; TCRdb keeps only in-frame clonotypes and omits some of them. The D gene and trimming were derived from the DNA, and the V and J assignments and clone size from that table. The data show 100,000 or so clones, about 80% seen once. About this clone: What it binds is unknown.

CDR3 length: 14 amino acids. From germline, CDR1 is SGHRS and CDR2 YFSETQ. V dropped 6 bases and J dropped 5 bases, with 17 bases sitting between them. The receptor was derived from a human donor in good health. The sequencing sample was made of PBMCs. This rearrangement joins TRBV5-1 to TRBJ2-5; maybe TRBD2 (5 bases). CDR3 in amino acids: CASTSGVLRETQYF. The CDR3 coding sequence is TGCGCCAGCACCTCCGGGGTCCTCCGGGAGACCCAGTACTTC.